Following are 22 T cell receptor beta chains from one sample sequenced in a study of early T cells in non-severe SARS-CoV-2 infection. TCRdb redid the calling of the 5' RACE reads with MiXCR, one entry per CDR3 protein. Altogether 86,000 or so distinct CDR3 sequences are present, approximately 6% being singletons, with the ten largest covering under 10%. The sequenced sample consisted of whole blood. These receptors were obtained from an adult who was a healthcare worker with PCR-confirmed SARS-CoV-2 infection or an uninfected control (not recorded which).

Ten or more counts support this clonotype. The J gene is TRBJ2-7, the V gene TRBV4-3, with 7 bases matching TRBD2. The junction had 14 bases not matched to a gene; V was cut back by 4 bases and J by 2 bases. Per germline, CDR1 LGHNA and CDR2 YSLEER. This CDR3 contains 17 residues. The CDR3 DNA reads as TGCGCCAGCAGCCCCTTTGATGGGGGGGAGAAAACCTACGAGCAGTACTTC. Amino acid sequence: CASSPFDGGEKTYEQYF.

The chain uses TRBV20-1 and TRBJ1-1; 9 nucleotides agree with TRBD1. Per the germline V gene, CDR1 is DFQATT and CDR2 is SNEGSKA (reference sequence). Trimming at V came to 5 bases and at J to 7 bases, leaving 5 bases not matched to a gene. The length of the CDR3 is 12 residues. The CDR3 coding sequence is TGCAGTGCTCCCGGGACAGGGATTGAAGCTTTCTTT. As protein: CSAPGTGIEAFF.

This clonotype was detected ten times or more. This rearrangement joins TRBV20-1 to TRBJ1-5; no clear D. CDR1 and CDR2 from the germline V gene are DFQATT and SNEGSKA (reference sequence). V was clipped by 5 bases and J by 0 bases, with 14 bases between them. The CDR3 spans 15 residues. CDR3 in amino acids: CSAGPDGHSNQPQHF. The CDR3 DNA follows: TGCAGTGCTGGTCCGGACGGGCATAGCAATCAGCCCCAGCATTTT.

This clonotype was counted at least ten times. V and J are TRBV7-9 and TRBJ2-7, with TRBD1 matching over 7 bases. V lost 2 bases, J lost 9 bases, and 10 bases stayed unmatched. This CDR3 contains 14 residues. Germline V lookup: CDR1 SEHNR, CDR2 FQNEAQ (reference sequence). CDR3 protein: CASSLRGQDTGQYF. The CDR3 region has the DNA TGTGCCAGCAGCTTACGCGGACAGGATACTGGGCAGTACTTC.

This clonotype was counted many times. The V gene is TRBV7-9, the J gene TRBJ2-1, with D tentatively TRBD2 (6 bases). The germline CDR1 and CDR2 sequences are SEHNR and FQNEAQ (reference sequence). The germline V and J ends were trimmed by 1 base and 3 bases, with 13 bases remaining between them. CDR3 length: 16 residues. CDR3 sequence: CASSLGERVDYNEQFF. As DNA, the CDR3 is TGTGCCAGCAGCTTAGGGGAGCGGGTGGACTACAATGAGCAGTTCTTC.

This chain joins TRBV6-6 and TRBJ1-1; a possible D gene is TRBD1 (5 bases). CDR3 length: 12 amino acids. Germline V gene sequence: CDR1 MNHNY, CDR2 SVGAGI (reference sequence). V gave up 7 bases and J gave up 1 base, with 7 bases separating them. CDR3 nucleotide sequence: TGTGCCAGCAAGGGGTCGAACACTGAAGCTTTCTTT. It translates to CASKGSNTEAFF.

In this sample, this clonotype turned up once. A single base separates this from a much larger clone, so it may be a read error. The CDR3 nucleotides are TGTGCCAGCAGCTTAGTGGGAGGCCGAGAGACCCAGTACTTC. Translation: CASSLVGGRETQYF. J is TRBJ2-5 and V is TRBV7-2; possible D gene TRBD2, 6 bases. Germline V CDR1 and CDR2: SGHTA, FQGNSA. The germline V and J ends were trimmed by 1 base and 4 bases, with 10 bases remaining between them. CDR3 length: 14 amino acids.

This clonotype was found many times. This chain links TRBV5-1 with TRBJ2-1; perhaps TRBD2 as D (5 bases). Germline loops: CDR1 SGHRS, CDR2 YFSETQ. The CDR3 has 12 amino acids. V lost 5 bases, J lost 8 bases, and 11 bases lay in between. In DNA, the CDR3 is TGCGCCAGCAGGAGGGTCGGGGATGAGCAGTTCTTC. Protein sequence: CASRRVGDEQFF.

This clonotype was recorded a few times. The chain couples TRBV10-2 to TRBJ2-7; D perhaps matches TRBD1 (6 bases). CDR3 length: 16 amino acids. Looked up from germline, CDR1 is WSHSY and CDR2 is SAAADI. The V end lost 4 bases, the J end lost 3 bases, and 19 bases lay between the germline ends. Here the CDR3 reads CASSGGHTGTLYEQYF. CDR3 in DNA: TGCGCCAGCAGTGGGGGACACACAGGGACCCTCTACGAGCAGTACTTC.

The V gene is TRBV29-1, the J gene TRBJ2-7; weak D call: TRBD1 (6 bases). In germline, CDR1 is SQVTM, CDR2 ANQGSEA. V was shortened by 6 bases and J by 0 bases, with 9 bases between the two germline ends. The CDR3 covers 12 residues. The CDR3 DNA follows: TGCAGCGTACGGGACAACTCCTACGAGCAGTACTTC. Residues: CSVRDNSYEQYF.

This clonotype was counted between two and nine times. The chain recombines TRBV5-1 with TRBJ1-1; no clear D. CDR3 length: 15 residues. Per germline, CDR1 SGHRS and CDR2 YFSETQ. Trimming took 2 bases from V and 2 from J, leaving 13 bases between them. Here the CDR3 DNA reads TGCGCCAGCAGCTTCACGGCACAGACAAACACTGAAGCTTTCTTT. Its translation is CASSFTAQTNTEAFF.

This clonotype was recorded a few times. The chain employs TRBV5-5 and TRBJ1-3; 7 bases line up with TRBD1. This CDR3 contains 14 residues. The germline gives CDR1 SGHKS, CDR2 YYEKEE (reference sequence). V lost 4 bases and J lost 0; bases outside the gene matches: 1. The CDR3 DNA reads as TGTGCCAGCAGCGCAGGGGGCTCTGGAAACACCATATATTTT. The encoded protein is CASSAGGSGNTIYF.

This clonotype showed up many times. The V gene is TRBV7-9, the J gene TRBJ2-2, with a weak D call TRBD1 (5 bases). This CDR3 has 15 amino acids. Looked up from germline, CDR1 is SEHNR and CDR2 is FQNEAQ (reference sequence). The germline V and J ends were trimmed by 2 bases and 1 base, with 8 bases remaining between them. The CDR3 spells CASSLTQGNTGELFF. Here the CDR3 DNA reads TGTGCCAGCAGCTTAACCCAGGGGAACACCGGGGAGCTGTTTTTT.

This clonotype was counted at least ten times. The CDR3 is CASSYSFDRSSSYEQYF. CDR3 nucleotides: TGTGCCAGCAGTTACTCTTTTGACAGGTCAAGCTCCTACGAGCAGTACTTC. The rearrangement uses TRBV6-6 and TRBJ2-7, with D perhaps TRBD1 (6 bases). CDR1 is MNHNY and CDR2 is SVGAGI in the germline V gene (reference sequence). CDR3 length: 17 amino acids. V gave up 0 bases and J gave up 0 bases, with 15 bases separating them.

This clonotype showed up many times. The CDR3 reads CSAASFPSTDTQYF. In nucleotides, the CDR3 is TGCAGTGCAGCCAGCTTCCCTAGCACAGATACGCAGTATTTT. This chain uses TRBV20-1 with TRBJ2-3, with no clear D. V was shortened by 6 bases and J by 0 bases, with 13 bases between the two germline ends. The CDR3 length is 14 residues. Per germline, CDR1 DFQATT and CDR2 SNEGSKA (reference sequence).

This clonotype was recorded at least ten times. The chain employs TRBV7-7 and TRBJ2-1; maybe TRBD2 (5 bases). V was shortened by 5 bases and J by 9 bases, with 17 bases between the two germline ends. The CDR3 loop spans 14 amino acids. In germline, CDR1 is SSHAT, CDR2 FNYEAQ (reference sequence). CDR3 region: CASSPLRLAGEQFF. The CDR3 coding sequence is TGTGCCAGCAGCCCCCTCCGGCTAGCCGGTGAGCAGTTCTTC.

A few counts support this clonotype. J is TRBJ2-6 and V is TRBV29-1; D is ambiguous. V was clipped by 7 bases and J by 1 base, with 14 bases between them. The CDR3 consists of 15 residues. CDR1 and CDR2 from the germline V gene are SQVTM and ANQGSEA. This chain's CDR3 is CSAVGSESGANVLTF. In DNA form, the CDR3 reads TGCAGCGCTGTCGGGTCTGAGTCTGGGGCCAACGTCCTGACTTTC.

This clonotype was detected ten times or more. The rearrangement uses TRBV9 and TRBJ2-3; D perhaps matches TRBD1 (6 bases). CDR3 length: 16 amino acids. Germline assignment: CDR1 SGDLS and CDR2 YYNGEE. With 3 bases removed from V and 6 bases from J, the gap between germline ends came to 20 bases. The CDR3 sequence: CASSARDKSFQDTQYF. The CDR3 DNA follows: TGTGCCAGCAGCGCGAGGGACAAATCGTTCCAGGATACGCAGTATTTT. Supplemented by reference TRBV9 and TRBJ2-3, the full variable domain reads DSGVTQTPKHLITATGQRVTLRCSPRSGDLSVYWYQQSLDQGLQFLIQYYNGEERAKGNILERFSAQQFPDLHSELNLSSLELGDSALYFCASSARDKSFQDTQYFGPGTRLTVL.

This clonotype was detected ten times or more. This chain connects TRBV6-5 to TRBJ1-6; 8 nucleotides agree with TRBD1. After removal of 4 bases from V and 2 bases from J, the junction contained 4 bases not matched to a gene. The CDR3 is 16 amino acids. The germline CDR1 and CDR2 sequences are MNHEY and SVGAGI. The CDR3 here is CASSSRQGTYNSPLHF. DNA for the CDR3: TGTGCCAGCAGTTCCAGACAGGGGACCTATAATTCACCCCTCCACTTT.

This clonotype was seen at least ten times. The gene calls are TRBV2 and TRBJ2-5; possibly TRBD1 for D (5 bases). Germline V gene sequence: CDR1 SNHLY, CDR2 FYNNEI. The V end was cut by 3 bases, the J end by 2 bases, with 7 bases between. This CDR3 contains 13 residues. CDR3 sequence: CASSEGLQETQYF. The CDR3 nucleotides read TGTGCCAGCAGTGAGGGGCTGCAAGAGACCCAGTACTTC.

CDR3 nucleotides: TGTGCCAGCAGCATGACAGATTTGAACACTGAAGCTTTCTTT. This gives the protein CASSMTDLNTEAFF. The V gene is TRBV5-5, the J gene TRBJ1-1; D may be TRBD1 (5 bases). CDR3 size: 14 residues. Trimming stripped 4 bases from V and 0 bases from J, with 10 bases between. Germline V CDR1 and CDR2: SGHKS, YYEKEE (reference sequence).

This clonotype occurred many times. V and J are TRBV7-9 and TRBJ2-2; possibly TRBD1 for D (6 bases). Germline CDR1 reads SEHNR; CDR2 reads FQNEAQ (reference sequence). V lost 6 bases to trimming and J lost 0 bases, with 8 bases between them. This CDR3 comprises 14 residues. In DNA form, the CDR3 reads TGTGCCAGCAGTAGACAGGCGAACACCGGGGAGCTGTTTTTT. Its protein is CASSRQANTGELFF. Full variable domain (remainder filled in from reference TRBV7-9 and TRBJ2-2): DTGVSQNPRHKITKRGQNVTFRCDPISEHNRLYWYRQTLGQGPEFLTYFQNEAQLEKSRLLSDRFSAERPKGSFSTLEIQRTEQGDSAMYLCASSRQANTGELFFGEGSRLTVL.